This T cell receptor (beta chain) emerged from a study of blood T cell repertoires in COVID-19. Turning to the study itself: Both acute and convalescent COVID-19 samples were obtained from the United States, Italy and Spain.

The V and J ends lost 3 bases and 1 base, in that order; junction bases with no gene match: 2. Germline V gene lookup returns CDR1 SGHRS and CDR2 YFSETQ. The CDR3 contains 16 residues. Profiled with immunoSEQ multiplex PCR; TCRdb holds only in-frame clones, not every one. Counted here are over 85,000 clones, around 85% occurring once; the ten biggest clones make up about an eighth. What was sequenced was peripheral blood. The J gene is TRBJ2-3, the V gene TRBV5-1; 13 bases line up with TRBD2. The clonotype comes from a human donor in a cohort sampled during active COVID-19. CDR3: CASSWGLAGRTDTQYF. For the CDR3, the DNA is TGCGCCAGCAGCTGGGGACTAGCGGGGCGCACAGATACGCAGTATTTT.